The 5 T cell receptor beta chains below were found in one sample sequenced in a study of spatial heterogeneity in lung cancer. TCRdb ran MiXCR on the 5' RACE reads and lists one entry per CDR3 protein. The profile shows about 52,000 distinct CDR3 sequences, 7.4% of them singletons. Time point: blood at routine non-recurrence follow-up after resection. No cells were sorted before sequencing. The whole RNA sequenced was extracted from tumor, nontumor lung or frozen PBMC. Material: PBMCs, obtained at follow-up. The receptor set was obtained from a female donor with early-stage non-small cell lung cancer.

This clonotype was seen ten or more times. The gene calls are TRBV5-1 and TRBJ2-2, with no clear D. Trimming removed 0 bases from V and 1 base from J, with 7 bases in between. Germline CDR1 SGHRS, CDR2 YFSETQ. The CDR3 has 15 amino acids. CDR3 nucleotide sequence: TGCGCCAGCAGCTTGGGTTTCGGGAACACCGGGGAGCTGTTTTTT. Its protein product is CASSLGFGNTGELFF.

The rearrangement joins TRBV5-6 to TRBJ1-1; TRBD1 aligns across 9 bases. V lost 5 bases to trimming and J lost 5 bases; unmatched junction nucleotides: 4. In germline, CDR1 is SGHDT, CDR2 YYEEEE. This CDR3 is built from 13 residues. This CDR3 is CASSGQGRTEAFF. CDR3 nucleotides: TGTGCCAGCAGTGGACAGGGGAGGACTGAAGCTTTCTTT.

The J gene is TRBJ2-1, the V gene TRBV20-1, with 8 bases matching TRBD1. V lost 4 bases and J lost 3; bases outside the gene matches: 8. CDR3 length equals 15 residues. CDR1 and CDR2 from the germline V gene are DFQATT and SNEGSKA (reference sequence). The CDR3: CSATGGGAGYNEQFF. The CDR3 nucleotides read TGCAGTGCTACAGGGGGCGGGGCCGGCTACAATGAGCAGTTCTTC.

V usage is TRBV20-1 and J usage is TRBJ1-4; tentative D call: TRBD1 (5 bases). Deletions cut 6 bases from V and 8 bases from J, with 19 bases between. This CDR3 contains 14 residues. Germline V gene sequence: CDR1 DFQATT, CDR2 SNEGSKA (reference sequence). Here the CDR3 reads CSADPGLRGEKLFF. The CDR3 region has the DNA TGCAGTGCGGACCCGGGACTTCGTGGGGAAAAACTGTTTTTT.

This clonotype was seen ten or more times. CDR3 protein: CASSKPWTGAVYNEQFF. CDR3 nucleotides: TGTGCCAGCAGCAAACCGTGGACAGGGGCCGTCTACAATGAGCAGTTCTTC. The chain joins TRBV7-9 to TRBJ2-1; 9 bases agree with TRBD1. CDR1 and CDR2 (germline): SEHNR, FQNEAQ (reference sequence). The junction had 11 bases not matched to a gene; V was cut back by 5 bases and J by 3 bases. CDR3 size: 17 residues.